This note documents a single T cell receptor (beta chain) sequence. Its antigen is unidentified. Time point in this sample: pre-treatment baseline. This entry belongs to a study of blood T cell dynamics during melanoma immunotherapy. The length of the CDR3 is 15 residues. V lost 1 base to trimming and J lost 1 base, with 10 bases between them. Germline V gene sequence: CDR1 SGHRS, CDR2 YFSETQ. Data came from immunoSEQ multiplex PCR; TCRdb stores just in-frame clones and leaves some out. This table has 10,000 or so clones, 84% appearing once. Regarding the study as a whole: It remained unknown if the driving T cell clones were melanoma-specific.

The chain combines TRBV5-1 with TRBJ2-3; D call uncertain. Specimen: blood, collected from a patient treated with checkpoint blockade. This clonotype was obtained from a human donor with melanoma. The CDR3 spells CASSLSLGGTDTQYF. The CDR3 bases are TGCGCCAGCAGCTTGAGCCTAGGCGGCACAGATACGCAGTATTTT.